This T cell receptor (beta chain) is drawn from a study of blood T cells in healthy people across ages. The CDR3 contains 12 residues. CDR1 is SGDLS, CDR2 YYNGEE, per germline. It was with a sample-barcoded 5' primer and a J-beta primer mix that a second PCR of roughly 6 to 12 cycles was run. TCRdb re-derived calls from the 5' RACE reads in MiXCR, one entry per CDR3 protein. The table includes roughly 1 million distinct CDR3 sequences, around 27% detected once. The study's findings and limits: Long-lived and aged donors differed, with more naive CD4+ cells and higher diversity in the long-lived.

The individuals who served as donors were healthy Caucasians living in Russia, aged about 6 to 95. Concerning this clonotype: Its antigen is unknown.

This sample also appeared in a second study, on T cells of mothers and their children. That work contributes: The study obtained over 8 million TCR beta CDR3 reads per mother and some 3 million per child.

The sequence came from a girl aged 2-10 years in good health. This chain joins TRBV9 and TRBJ2-5; 7 bases are shared with TRBD2. The end of the DNA is better explained by TRBJ2-1, so the J call may be wrong. Sequenced: blood. In DNA, the CDR3 is TGTGCCAGCAGCGGCACGGGGGGTGAGCAGTTCTTC. Amino acid sequence: CASSGTGGEQFF.